The 25 T cell receptor beta chains below were found in one sample sequenced in a study of identical twins (dated by TCRdb to the mid-2010s). Library preparation used 5' RACE. For sequencing, an Illumina HiSeq 2000 was employed. TCRdb took the public reads, trimmed them with fastp at Q25, ran MiXCR for clone calling and kept in-frame beta chains. CDR3 protein sequences are deduplicated, and each keeps its most common genes and DNA. In all, the sample holds roughly 690,000 distinct CDR3 sequences, and roughly 6% of those were seen once. In total, the top ten clones hold around 2% of the sample. Input material: naive T cells sorted from blood. This specimen's cell subset or site label, interpreted: cells isolated with a human naive T-cell isolation kit. All receptors come from a man aged 18 to 35 in good health.

The V call is TRBV6-5, the J call TRBJ1-2, with D possibly being TRBD1 (5 bases). Trimming left V 4 bases short and J 4 bases short, with 10 bases between. Germline lookup yields CDR1 MNHEY and CDR2 SVGAGI. CDR3 length: 13 amino acids. CDR3 bases: TGTGCCAGCAGTTCCGCCAGGGTCTATGGCTACACCTTC. It codes for CASSSARVYGYTF.

The genes are TRBV19 and TRBJ2-4, with D perhaps TRBD1 (5 bases). Trimming stripped 9 bases from V and 6 bases from J, with 9 bases between. There are 11 residues in the CDR3. Germline values: CDR1 LNHDA, CDR2 SQIVND (reference sequence). Here the CDR3 reads CASDTGNIQYF. The CDR3 nucleotides are TGTGCCAGCGACACAGGAAACATTCAGTACTTC. Combining the CDR3 with reference TRBV19 and TRBJ2-4 gives the whole variable domain DGGITQSPKYLFRKEGQNVTLSCEQNLNHDAMYWYRQDPGQGLRLIYYSQIVNDFQKGDIAEGYSVSREKKESFPLTVTSAQKNPTAFYLCASDTGNIQYFGAGTRLSVL.

The chain combines TRBV11-2 with TRBJ2-1, with no clear D. The CDR3 consists of 17 residues. V was trimmed by 6 bases and J by 2 bases, leaving 20 bases between them. Germline CDR1 reads SGHAT; CDR2 reads FQNNGV. CDR3 DNA sequence: TGTGCCAGCAGACAGCGACTCGAATCGATAACCTACAATGAGCAGTTCTTC. Translated: CASRQRLESITYNEQFF.

This clonotype showed up just a few times. V and J are TRBV27 and TRBJ2-7; D is undetermined. Germline V gene sequence: CDR1 MNHEY, CDR2 SMNVEV (reference sequence). Trimming pared 2 bases from V and 2 bases from J, leaving 10 bases between. The CDR3 sequence is 14 residues long. The CDR3 nucleotides are TGTGCCAGCAGTTTAGGTAACAGAGCCTACGAGCAGTACTTC. Its translation is CASSLGNRAYEQYF.

The J gene is TRBJ1-5, the V gene TRBV30; tentatively, D is TRBD1 (5 bases). The V and J ends lost 1 base and 1 base respectively, with 8 bases between them. Germline CDR1 GTSNPN, CDR2 SVGIG (reference sequence). CDR3 length: 14 amino acids. CDR3 nucleotides: TGTGCCTGGAGTGATCCAGGGAGCAATCAGCCCCAGCATTTT. Encoded protein: CAWSDPGSNQPQHF.

There are a few counts of this clonotype. The chain joins TRBV20-1 to TRBJ2-3; no reliable D call. This CDR3 has 13 residues. With 5 bases removed from V and 1 base from J, the gap between germline ends came to 10 bases. CDR1 is DFQATT and CDR2 is SNEGSKA in the germline V gene (reference sequence). Here the CDR3 reads CSASQTGTDTQYF. In nucleotides, the CDR3 is TGCAGTGCTTCCCAGACGGGCACAGATACGCAGTATTTT.

In this sample, this clonotype turned up many times. The chain carries TRBV5-1 and TRBJ2-5, with D possibly matching TRBD2 (6 bases). Germline CDR1 is SGHRS and CDR2 is YFSETQ. Trimming removed 0 bases from V and 5 bases from J, with 11 bases in between. CDR3 size: 14 residues. CDR3 loop: CASSLGLGGETQYF. In DNA, the CDR3 is TGCGCCAGCAGCTTGGGTCTGGGAGGCGAGACCCAGTACTTC.

This chain links TRBV6-2 or TRBV6-3 with TRBJ2-2, with D possibly being TRBD2 (5 bases). Trimming shortened V by 6 bases and J by 1 base, and 18 bases separated the two germline ends. This CDR3 comprises 17 residues. Germline V gene sequence: CDR1 MNHEY, CDR2 SVGEGT. CDR3 region: CASRQWSGRGNTGELFF. Here the CDR3 DNA reads TGTGCCAGCAGACAATGGAGTGGGAGAGGGAACACCGGGGAGCTGTTTTTT.

This clonotype was counted a few times. The chain carries TRBV9 and TRBJ2-2, with 7 bases identical to TRBD1. The germline gives CDR1 SGDLS, CDR2 YYNGEE. The CDR3 runs 21 residues. V lost 0 bases and J lost 5; bases outside the gene matches: 22. The DNA for the CDR3 is TGTGCCAGCAGCGTAGACCCATGGGACAGAAATACCTCCGGCGTAACCGGGGAGCTGTTTTTT. Amino acids: CASSVDPWDRNTSGVTGELFF.

This clonotype was detected many times. The CDR3 is CASSSTGTRSGNTIYF. As DNA, the CDR3 is TGTGCCAGCAGCTCGACAGGGACGCGCTCTGGAAACACCATATATTTT. This chain links TRBV7-2 with TRBJ1-3, with 7 bases that match TRBD1. Germline V CDR1 and CDR2: SGHTA, FQGNSA. V dropped 4 bases and J dropped 0; count of bases not matched to a gene: 6. The CDR3 is made up of 16 amino acids.

Many counts were recorded for this clonotype. The chain links TRBV20-1 to TRBJ2-7; 8 bases align to TRBD2. The length of the CDR3 is 14 residues. V lost 0 bases and J lost 2; bases outside the gene matches: 3. Germline-derived CDR1 and CDR2 are DFQATT and SNEGSKA (reference sequence). CDR3 loop: CSARDSGTTYEQYF. The DNA for the CDR3 is TGCAGTGCTAGAGATAGCGGGACTACCTACGAGCAGTACTTC.

CDR3 nucleotide sequence: TGCGCCAGCAGCTTGGCCGTCGCCGGGGAGCTGTTTTTT. Protein: CASSLAVAGELFF. The V gene is TRBV5-1, the J gene TRBJ2-2; D gene ambiguous. V lost 0 bases to trimming and J lost 6 bases, with 6 bases between them. This CDR3 has 13 amino acids. Germline V gives CDR1 SGHRS, CDR2 YFSETQ.

This clonotype has more than one count but fewer than ten. The chain joins TRBV6-1 to TRBJ2-1; possible D gene TRBD2, 5 bases. Germline V gives CDR1 MNHNS, CDR2 SASEGT. V was clipped by 5 bases and J by 7 bases, with 18 bases between them. This CDR3 comprises 15 residues. The CDR3 region is CASSPGRQAANEQFF. CDR3 DNA: TGTGCCAGCAGTCCCGGACGCCAAGCGGCTAATGAGCAGTTCTTC.

Only a few counts were recorded for this clonotype. No DNA is shown, since the ends of the CDR3 on it are uncertain; the CDR3 is the one TCRdb lists. The rearrangement uses TRBV7-9 and TRBJ1-6; the table's D call, TRBD1, was not checked against the DNA. A total of 15 residues make up the CDR3, ends included. CDR1 and CDR2 (germline): SEHNR, FQNEAQ (reference sequence). The CDR3 sequence is CASSFGPGSNSPLHF.

This clonotype was seen only a few times. The rearrangement joins TRBV18 to TRBJ2-7; 10 bases map to TRBD2. The CDR3 is 15 residues long. Germline CDR1 KGHSH, CDR2 LQKENI. Germline trimming cut 3 bases from V and 6 bases from J; bases unmatched to any gene: 8. The CDR3 loop is CASSPASGRLGEQYV. CDR3 bases: TGTGCCAGCTCACCGGCTAGCGGGAGATTAGGCGAGCAGTACGTC.

The rearrangement uses TRBV4-3 and TRBJ1-2, with a weak D call TRBD1 (5 bases). Looked up from germline, CDR1 is LGHNA and CDR2 is YSLEER. CDR3 length: 16 residues. V was cut by 0 bases and J by 0 bases, with 11 bases left in between. CDR3: CASSQDLAGSNYGYTF. The CDR3 DNA follows: TGCGCCAGCAGCCAAGATCTGGCAGGGTCTAACTATGGCTACACCTTC.

The chain couples TRBV5-1 to TRBJ2-5; 12 nucleotides line up with TRBD2. This CDR3 spans 16 amino acids. Per the germline V gene, CDR1 is SGHRS and CDR2 is YFSETQ. Unmatched junction bases numbered 9, after V lost 4 bases and J lost 5 bases. CDR3 in DNA: TGCGCCAGCAGCCCCGGACTAGCGGGAATGGGGGAGACCCAGTACTTC. Its translation: CASSPGLAGMGETQYF.

This clonotype came up a few times. The chain joins TRBV7-3 to TRBJ2-2, with D perhaps matching TRBD2 (6 bases). Germline V gene lookup returns CDR1 SGHTA and CDR2 FQGTGA. Trimming removed 1 base at V and 3 bases at J, with 9 bases between. The CDR3 extends over 15 amino acids. The CDR3, as DNA: TGTGCCAGCAGCTTAAGGGGGGAGTACACCGGGGAGCTGTTTTTT. Translation: CASSLRGEYTGELFF.

The chain joins TRBV24-1 to TRBJ2-1, with 8 bases lining up with TRBD2. V dropped 5 bases and J dropped 8; count of bases not matched to a gene: 16. CDR3 size: 17 residues. Germline V gene lookup returns CDR1 KGHDR and CDR2 SFDVKD. Here the CDR3 reads CATSVTFPWTSRDEQFF. The DNA for the CDR3 is TGTGCCACCAGTGTTACCTTTCCTTGGACTAGCCGGGATGAGCAGTTCTTC.

This clonotype was seen a handful of times. This CDR3 reads CASSLAGRGGDEQYF. DNA of the CDR3: TGTGCCAGCAGCTTAGCTGGCAGGGGAGGGGACGAGCAGTACTTC. V gene TRBV7-8 combines with J gene TRBJ2-7; D possibly corresponds to TRBD2 (7 bases). In germline, CDR1 is SGHVS, CDR2 FQNEAQ. V was pared by 0 bases and J by 5 bases, with 14 bases between. There are 15 residues in the CDR3.

At least ten counts were recorded for this clonotype. This chain connects TRBV6-2 or TRBV6-3 to TRBJ2-7, with TRBD1 as a possible D gene (6 bases). Trimming shortened V by 2 bases and J by 5 bases, and 16 bases separated the two germline ends. In germline, CDR1 is MNHEY, CDR2 SVGEGT. The CDR3 totals 15 residues. CDR3 in DNA: TGTGCCAGCAGTTACGTGCTTGGCAGGGGCAACGAGCAGTACTTC. Its translation is CASSYVLGRGNEQYF.

This clonotype was recorded many times. J is TRBJ2-2 and V is TRBV20-1; the match to TRBD2 covers 10 bases. Germline CDR1 DFQATT, CDR2 SNEGSKA (reference sequence). This CDR3 comprises 15 residues. The V gene end was trimmed by 5 bases and the J gene end by 4 bases; junction bases not matched to a gene: 7. CDR3 sequence: CSAARTSGPTGELFF. In DNA form, the CDR3 reads TGCAGTGCTGCACGGACTAGCGGACCCACCGGGGAGCTGTTTTTT.

This rearrangement joins TRBV7-8 to TRBJ2-5; D may be TRBD1 or TRBD2 (6 bases each). The CDR3 covers 16 residues. Deletions cut 5 bases from V and 2 bases from J, with 18 bases between. Germline V lookup: CDR1 SGHVS, CDR2 FQNEAQ. The CDR3 region has the DNA TGTGCCAGCAGCCCCCCGGACAGTGGGACTCAAGAGACCCAGTACTTC. Translating gives CASSPPDSGTQETQYF.

This clonotype was picked up many times. The rearrangement joins TRBV7-9 to TRBJ1-1; the match to TRBD1 covers 8 bases. V dropped 5 bases and J dropped 7; count of bases not matched to a gene: 12. The germline V gene encodes CDR1 SEHNR and CDR2 FQNEAQ (reference sequence). The CDR3 has 15 residues. The chain's CDR3 is CASSPSPRGRFEAFF. CDR3 nucleotides: TGTGCCAGCAGCCCATCCCCCAGGGGGCGGTTTGAAGCTTTCTTT.

This clonotype turned up a few times. The chain uses TRBV7-2 and TRBJ2-7; no clear D. The CDR3 loop spans 14 amino acids. Trimming shortened V by 1 base and J by 2 bases, and 9 bases separated the two germline ends. Germline lookup yields CDR1 SGHTA and CDR2 FQGNSA. The CDR3 DNA reads as TGTGCCAGCAGCTTAGATGACTGGACCTACGAGCAGTACTTC. Its protein is CASSLDDWTYEQYF.